This T cell receptor (beta chain) was sequenced during a study of cytomegalovirus exposure and HLA in healthy donors (dated by TCRdb to the late 2010s). At the level of the whole study: An earlier analysis of roughly 500 of the donors reported 250 to 350 Gb of sequence data and 117 million unique TCR beta sequences from about 179 million T cells. Approximately 310 gigabases of sequencing data and 70 million to 95 million unique TCR sequences made up an early release that covered over 550 HLA-typed donors. The genetic ancestry cluster associated with self-reported Caucasian donors included 81% of the 398 genotyped donors. The study aimed to test whether cataloging public T cell receptors could reveal signatures of past pathogen exposure. The study profiled the T cell repertoires of fewer than 850 subjects by immunosequencing and related them to cytomegalovirus serostatus. Along with the 666-subject first cohort, a separate validation cohort of over 90 different subjects was used. To predict cytomegalovirus infection status, the study brought together high-throughput TCR immunosequencing, statistical association of individual TCRs with disease status, and machine learning. To study patterns of TCR occurrence, a later analysis re-analyzed previously published TCR beta repertoires from under 750 donors and added high-resolution HLA genotyping. Rather than drawing on any new phenotypic data, the later analysis identified candidate immune exposures from TCR beta sequences and the way those sequences occurred across donors. To decide whether each TCR beta V gene segment behaved as functional or pseudogenic, an earlier analysis of some 600 of the donors relied on high-throughput TCR beta sequencing. Alongside the repertoire data, information on donor age, sex, ethnicity and CMV serostatus was compiled. A later genetic analysis used genome-wide SNP genotypes for about 55% of the 666 donors, treating that subset as a discovery cohort. All discovery cohort repertoires had been generated using a single sequencing platform. HLA typing covered class I and class II loci at four-digit resolution. The number of donors typed differed by locus, with 629-630 for A, B, C, DRB1 and DQB1, roughly 520 for DQA1, 600 to 610 for DPA1, and roughly 450 for DPB1. Roughly five DR-DQ haplotypes were handled as single units for association and clustering, since linkage in the cohort was strong. Among approximately 370 genotyped donors of the cohort, an average of roughly 230,000 unique TCR beta nucleotide sequences was sequenced per donor, of which 15% to 20% were non-productive. The full study reports these points: For the cohort, immune exposure information was limited to CMV serostatus. A total of 164 TCR beta chains were listed by the study as associated with cytomegalovirus. A later analysis reported that several top co-occurrence clusters appeared linked to parvovirus B19, influenza, CMV and Epstein-Barr virus. Because some donors lacked HLA typing at each locus, the association tests relied only on the typed subset. Most CMV-associated TCR beta chains appeared to be HLA-restricted in a later analysis, and the HLA associations seemed to be driven largely by CMV exposure. Sequencing depth was assumed to be roughly uniform across donors in the presence/absence analyses, though that assumption may not hold. The cohort was sequenced for TCR beta chains only, and without alpha or paired-chain data the features that could be detected were limited. In a later analysis, TCR association rates were found to vary across HLA loci, with the most associated TCRs seen for DRB1 alleles and the fewest for HLA-C alleles. In a later genetic analysis, fewer N-insertions in productive TCRs were reported among donors in an Asian-associated ancestry cluster than the roughly 640-donor mean. Across donors, most TCR sequences were observed very rarely, whereas some public TCRs were present in many individuals. A further reported finding was that TCR beta sequences accurately predicted the HLA-A and HLA-B alleles for most subjects in the first cohort. The classifier was reported to diagnose cytomegalovirus status with high specificity and sensitivity in both the original cohort and the validation cohort. In an earlier analysis of about 600 of the donors, most TCR beta V segments appeared in productive rearrangements about 87% or about 30% of the time, broadly matching IMGT annotations. Some IMGT-functional V segments, including TRBV6-2 and TRBV6-3, could not be told apart with the 87-base-pair reads, so those segments were excluded. An association between a missense DCLRE1C variant and V-gene and J-gene trimming of TCR beta chains was found in a later genetic analysis and replicated in an independent cohort. In a later analysis, HLA-associated TCR beta chains showed more clonal expansion and lower generation probabilities than non-associated chains that were equally common. The sequencing pipeline was judged likely to have produced a cluster of highly shared sequence variants as a technical artifact. Assigning TCR associations to individual alleles was difficult when HLA alleles, especially DR and DQ, strongly co-occurred. A few of the identified cytomegalovirus-associated TCR beta chains were confirmed in vitro to be specific for cytomegalovirus antigens. In a later analysis, 15,000 to 20,000 TCR beta sequences were associated with specific HLA alleles at a false discovery rate of 0.05. About 17 rarely observed V segments, including chromosome 9 orphons, were excluded from the earlier analysis of 550 to 700 of the donors because counts were too low. Correlated functional status among segregating V segments might be attributable to linkage disequilibrium, but an unknown experimental factor could not be ruled out. According to the authors, the approach could potentially be generalized to other disease states and immunological phenotypes.

The protocol used for the library was the immunoSEQ multiplex PCR assay. For the multiplex PCR, a mixture combining 60 forward primers for TCR Vbeta segments and 13 reverse primers for TCR Jbeta segments was used. Amplification of the CDR3 region of rearranged TCR beta genes was performed with a multiplex PCR assay on genomic DNA. The Illumina HiSeq System was used to sequence the amplified TCR beta libraries as 87-base-pair reads. The paper's data handling went like this. Across the 500 to 700 repertoires, a later analysis counted 78 million or so unique TCR beta chains, around 11 million of which were shared by at least two donors. Raw reads were error-corrected and collapsed into unique sequences by a nearest-neighbor algorithm in which closely related sequences were merged to remove PCR and sequencing errors. To assign V, D and J gene segments, CDR3 sequences were aligned to IMGT reference sequences. For a sequence to be retained, at least a six-nucleotide match to both a V gene segment and a J gene segment was required. A rearrangement counted as productive if the CDR3 had no stop codons and remained in frame with V and J, and every other rearrangement counted as non-productive. CDR3 was defined according to IMGT convention as the region running from the second conserved V-encoded cysteine to the conserved J-encoded phenylalanine. In an earlier analysis of around 640 of the donors, sequences lacking an unambiguous match to a single V gene segment were excluded. In an earlier analysis of approximately 500 of the donors, a V segment was called functional when productive rearrangements were above 56.7%, and segregating when the standard deviation between donors exceeded 5%. To diagnose cytomegalovirus status from the catalog of TCR beta chain sequences, a statistical classification framework was built. A later analysis assigned V and J genes by comparing TCR nucleotide sequences with IMGT/GENE-DB human TR gene sequences. Using the TCRdist pipeline, a later analysis assigned CDR3 sequences along with most-parsimonious VDJ recombination scenarios. In a later analysis, each TCR beta chain was defined by its CDR3 amino acid sequence together with its V-gene family, and reads without a unique V-gene family were excluded. A later analysis removed several hundred highly shared, low-generation-probability nucleotide sequences to deal with suspected cross-contamination and a sequencing artifact. In a later analysis, a clonal expansion index for each public chain was calculated from normalized within-repertoire ranks of inferred template counts. In a later analysis, generation probabilities were computed with a VDJ recombination model fitted to out-of-frame rearrangements, and the resulting probabilities were checked against IGoR. In a later analysis, hypergeometric tests were used to score TCR-TCR, TCR-HLA and TCR-CMV co-occurrence, with a repertoire-size bias correction applied to TCR pairs. False discovery rates were estimated in a later analysis by permuting HLA or CMV assignments 20 times. In a later analysis, co-occurring TCRs were grouped using DBSCAN, and TCRdist sequence similarity was added for clustering within HLA-allele-positive subsets. For co-occurrence clustering, repertoires with fewer than 30,000 or more than 120,000 public chains were excluded, along with about five repertoires with anomalous nucleotide sharing. Held by TCRdb, this immuneACCESS table contains in-frame sequences only and omits some clones. Under half of the omission traces to an unresolved V gene where checked; the cause of the rest is unknown. Clonal size and the V and J genes are those of that table, whereas D and trimming came from the DNA. The sample table contains hundreds of thousands of clones; only one count was recorded for approximately 70% of them. The ten largest clones take up roughly 2.4% of the sample.

Note on this clone: The antigen it recognizes is unknown. Germline and junction disagree at one end, which may indicate a read error.

In total, about 650 healthy bone marrow donors made up the cohort. All cohort members were sampled while nominally healthy, although unrecorded immune exposures were likely present. The donor tested CMV seronegative, placing the donor among the 300 to 400 seronegative members of the cohort. A peripheral blood sample was provided by each donor, and peripheral blood mononuclear cells were used for TCR beta sequencing. The Qiagen DNeasy Blood Extraction Kit was used to extract genomic DNA from the blood cell samples. From a lookup of the germline V gene (reference sequence), CDR1 and CDR2 are SEHNR and FQNEAQ. Including cysteine and phenylalanine, the CDR3 has 15 amino acids. Only CDR3 DNA is held: 45 bases, read in frame from base 1.

The sequence joins TRBV7-9 to TRBJ2-2; the junction holds 7 bases that match TRBD1. The sequenced sample consisted of PBMCs. This receptor was identified in a female donor in good health and CMV-seronegative. The DNA sequence is as follows: TGTTCCAGCAGCTTAGGGGACAGAGACACCGGGGAGCTGTTTTTT. This yields the protein CSSSLGDRDTGELFF.